This TCR beta chain stems from a study of cytomegalovirus exposure and HLA in healthy donors. Study details: The 120 validation repertoires were produced on the same platform as the 670 or so repertoires of the first cohort. This was reported in a later analysis. Study-wide results and caveats: Reports showed the classifier diagnosing cytomegalovirus status with high specificity and sensitivity. In vitro data verified a few CMV-associated chains as specific for CMV antigens. 150 or so TCR beta chains were listed as cytomegalovirus-associated.

Of note for this clone: Its antigen remains unidentified.

This table comes from immunoSEQ multiplex PCR, and its TCRdb copy is limited to in-frame clones, with some not included. The sample lists 97,000 or so clones; 85% to 95% were seen once. Input material: PBMCs. The receptor was derived from a young woman in good health and CMV-seronegative.

DNA for the CDR3: TGTGCCAGCTCACCGATTGCGACTGAAGCTTTCTTT. Translation: CASSPIATEAFF. The chain employs TRBV18 and TRBJ1-1; unclear D gene. This CDR3 region has 12 residues. Per germline, CDR1 KGHSH and CDR2 LQKENI. Trimming shortened V by 3 bases and J by 5 bases, and 7 bases separated the two germline ends. Supplemented by reference TRBV18 and TRBJ1-1, the full variable domain reads NAGVMQNPRHLVRRRGQEARLRCSPMKGHSHVYWYRQLPEEGLKFMVYLQKENIIDESGMPKERFSAEFPKEGPSILRIQQVVRGDSAAYFCASSPIATEAFFGQGTRLTVV.